This T cell receptor (beta chain) is drawn from a study of T-cell reconstitution after alpha-beta-depleted transplantation in children (TCRdb year 2016). About the full investigation: T-cell immune reconstitution after TCRalphabeta/CD19-depleted allogeneic hematopoietic cell transplantation in children was quantitatively tracked in the study by means of TCR repertoire profiling. Study-wide conclusions, independent of this receptor: The high TCRbeta diversity at day 60 in some patients was ascribed to recipient T cells and intrathymic progenitors that had survived conditioning. About two months after transplant, the apparently early recovery of alphabetaT-cell counts reportedly depended on just several hundred clones that had expanded rapidly and came from non-depleted graft cells. Over subsequent months, a decline in hyperexpanded clone frequencies was noted, and after one year, T-cell counts and TCRbeta diversity were mostly ascribed to newly produced T cells.

This clonotype was counted ten times or more. What antigen it recognizes has not been identified. Base qualities are not provided; no much larger clone lies one nucleotide away. Library preparation used PCR. The sequencing machine was an Illumina HiSeq 2500. To normalize quantification of the TCRbeta repertoire, the TCR libraries were built with molecular barcoding that relied on unique molecular identifiers. TCRdb handled the public reads itself, with Q25 trimming in fastp and clone calling in MiXCR, and kept productive beta chains. CDR3 protein duplicates are merged, each entry listing the most common genes and DNA. The sample yields about 280,000 distinct CDR3 sequences; approximately 10% were counted once. The ten largest clonotypes hold 20% to 25% of the sample. This sample's treatment or condition label indicates: allogeneic hematopoietic cell transplantation with graft depleted of TCRalphabeta T cells and CD19 B cells. The children who served as transplant recipients had been given grafts of TCRalphabeta/CD19-depleted allogeneic hematopoietic cells.

The source was peripheral blood, collected 180 days after TCRalphabeta/CD19-depleted stem cell transplant. This TCR came from a male patient aged 2 to 10 who had a stem cell transplant for chronic granulomatous disease, so the T cells may come from the graft donor.

The DNA sequence is given as TGCGCCAGCAGCGAGGGAGGGGGCTCGAGCACAGATACGCAGTATTTT. Its amino acids are CASSEGGGSSTDTQYF. The chain is made from TRBV5-1 and TRBJ2-3; the D element could tentatively be TRBD1 or TRBD2, as 7 bases agree for each. The CDR3 runs 16 residues from the cysteine to the phenylalanine. The sequence is cut down to CDR3 DNA, 48 bases in frame from base 1. CDR1 and CDR2 were assigned from the germline V gene as SGHRS and YFSETQ. V is cut by 4 bases and J by 0 bases, and the space between the germline ends is 15 bases.